A selection of T cell receptor beta chains follows, all from one sample in a study of blood T cell repertoires in COVID-19. Sequenced by immunoSEQ multiplex PCR; TCRdb stores in-frame clones only, minus some. The repertoire holds approximately 150,000 clones, with around 76% as singletons. Sequences were obtained from peripheral blood. The receptors here all came from a woman between 65 and 79 years old with acute or convalescent COVID-19. The CDR3 runs from the conserved cysteine through the conserved F or W. A D gene is named only where the DNA matches it firmly. Clone size, where shown, is once, few, many, or a class for clones that have expanded.

clone_size: .; j_call: TRBJ2-1; v_call: TRBV11-2; d_call: .; cdr3_nt: TGTGCCAGCAGCTTAAGCGGGAATGAGCAGTTCTTC; cdr3_aa: CASSLSGNEQFF
clone_size: .; j_call: TRBJ1-6; v_call: TRBV14; d_call: .; cdr3_nt: TGTGCCAGCAGCCGGGAGGGCCGAAATTCACCCCTCCACTTT; cdr3_aa: CASSREGRNSPLHF
clone_size: .; j_call: TRBJ2-1; v_call: TRBV19; d_call: TRBD2; cdr3_nt: TGTGCCAGTAGTACCAGGGGGACTAGCGGCAATGAGCAGTTCTTC; cdr3_aa: CASSTRGTSGNEQFF
clone_size: .; j_call: TRBJ1-5; v_call: TRBV27; d_call: .; cdr3_nt: TGTGCCAGCAGTTACGGACTCTCTCTCAATCAGCCCCAGCATTTT; cdr3_aa: CASSYGLSLNQPQHF
clone_size: .; j_call: TRBJ2-3; v_call: TRBV28; d_call: TRBD2; cdr3_nt: TGTGCCAGCAGTACGGGACTAGAAAACACAGATACGCAGTATTTT; cdr3_aa: CASSTGLENTDTQYF
clone_size: .; j_call: TRBJ2-3; v_call: TRBV7-2; d_call: TRBD2; cdr3_nt: TGTGCCAGCAGCTTAAACGGGCCGGGAGGGCCGACAGATACGCAGTATTTT; cdr3_aa: CASSLNGPGGPTDTQYF
clone_size: .; j_call: TRBJ1-3; v_call: TRBV9; d_call: .; cdr3_nt: TGTGCCAGCAGCGTTCAATCTGGAAACACCATATATTTT; cdr3_aa: CASSVQSGNTIYF
clone_size: .; j_call: TRBJ1-1; v_call: TRBV5-6; d_call: .; cdr3_nt: TGTGCCAGCAGCTTGGCCGGGGTCGCCACTGAAGCTTTCTTT; cdr3_aa: CASSLAGVATEAFF
clone_size: .; j_call: TRBJ2-7; v_call: TRBV19; d_call: TRBD1; cdr3_nt: TGTGCCAGTAGTATAGGGACAGGGGTATCCTACGAGCAGTACTTC; cdr3_aa: CASSIGTGVSYEQYF
clone_size: .; j_call: TRBJ2-1; v_call: TRBV7-9; d_call: .; cdr3_nt: TGTGCCAGCAGCTTAGCGGGGACTAAAGGGGGTGAGCAGTTCTTC; cdr3_aa: CASSLAGTKGGEQFF
clone_size: .; j_call: TRBJ2-2; v_call: TRBV7-6; d_call: .; cdr3_nt: TGTGCCAGCAGCTTAGGATCCGGGAGCGGGGAGCTGTTTTTT; cdr3_aa: CASSLGSGSGELFF
clone_size: .; j_call: TRBJ1-6; v_call: TRBV7-8; d_call: .; cdr3_nt: TGTGCCAGCAGCTTGAACTGGTCCTATAATTCACCCCTCCACTTT; cdr3_aa: CASSLNWSYNSPLHF
clone_size: .; j_call: TRBJ1-4; v_call: TRBV7-9; d_call: .; cdr3_nt: TGTGCCAGCATTCCAGTTGCAACTAATGAAAAACTGTTTTTT; cdr3_aa: CASIPVATNEKLFF
clone_size: .; j_call: TRBJ1-5; v_call: TRBV7-2; d_call: TRBD1; cdr3_nt: TGTGCCAGCAGCAGAGGGACAGGAATGGGTGGGGAGCCCCAGCATTTT; cdr3_aa: CASSRGTGMGGEPQHF
clone_size: .; j_call: TRBJ2-2; v_call: TRBV29-1; d_call: .; cdr3_nt: TGCAGCGTTGCCCGGGTCCCCGGGGCCGGGGAGCTGTTTTTT; cdr3_aa: CSVARVPGAGELFF
clone_size: few; j_call: TRBJ2-3; v_call: TRBV9; d_call: .; cdr3_nt: TGTGCCAGCAGCGTATCTGGGGGCCGGAACAGTGATACGCAGTATTTT; cdr3_aa: CASSVSGGRNSDTQYF
clone_size: .; j_call: TRBJ1-3; v_call: TRBV5-6; d_call: TRBD1; cdr3_nt: TGTGCCAGCAGCTTGGTTCCCGGACAGGGGTCGGCTGGAAACACCATATATTTT; cdr3_aa: CASSLVPGQGSAGNTIYF
clone_size: .; j_call: TRBJ1-5; v_call: TRBV7-2; d_call: .; cdr3_nt: TGTGCCAGCAGCTTAGGCCGGGATAGCAATCAGCCCCAGCATTTT; cdr3_aa: CASSLGRDSNQPQHF
clone_size: .; j_call: TRBJ1-5; v_call: TRBV28; d_call: .; cdr3_nt: TGTGCCAGCAGCCAACAGGGTATTGGGGAGCCCCAGCATTTT; cdr3_aa: CASSQQGIGEPQHF
clone_size: .; j_call: TRBJ1-1; v_call: TRBV5-6; d_call: TRBD1; cdr3_nt: TGTGCCAGCAGCTTCCCGGGACAGGGGGCGCGGGCTGAAGCTTTCTTT; cdr3_aa: CASSFPGQGARAEAFF
clone_size: few; j_call: TRBJ2-1; v_call: TRBV14; d_call: TRBD1; cdr3_nt: TGTGCCAGCAGCCAGGGACAGACCTACAATGAGCAGTTCTTC; cdr3_aa: CASSQGQTYNEQFF
clone_size: .; j_call: TRBJ1-5; v_call: TRBV7-2; d_call: .; cdr3_nt: TGTGCCAGCAGCGTCACGGAACACAGGTCAGTTTATAGCAATCAGCCCCAGCATTTT; cdr3_aa: CASSVTEHRSVYSNQPQHF
clone_size: .; j_call: TRBJ1-1; v_call: TRBV28; d_call: .; cdr3_nt: TGTGCCAGCAGAGCCCAGGCGGGGGACACTGAAGCTTTCTTT; cdr3_aa: CASRAQAGDTEAFF
clone_size: .; j_call: TRBJ1-5; v_call: TRBV6-5; d_call: .; cdr3_nt: TGTGCCAGCAGTTCCACGGGGGTCGGGCATCAGCCCCAGCATTTT; cdr3_aa: CASSSTGVGHQPQHF
clone_size: .; j_call: TRBJ1-2; v_call: TRBV19; d_call: .; cdr3_nt: TGTGCCAGTAGTATTGGTAGAGAGGGTGGCTACACCTTC; cdr3_aa: CASSIGREGGYTF
clone_size: .; j_call: TRBJ1-6; v_call: TRBV6-5; d_call: TRBD1; cdr3_nt: TGTGCCAGCAGACAGGGGGGGAATTCACCCCTCCACTTT; cdr3_aa: CASRQGGNSPLHF
clone_size: .; j_call: TRBJ2-1; v_call: TRBV19; d_call: .; cdr3_nt: TGTGCCAGTAGTACGCGGTTAGGGGCCTACAATGAGCAGTTCTTC; cdr3_aa: CASSTRLGAYNEQFF
clone_size: .; j_call: TRBJ2-1; v_call: TRBV7-8; d_call: .; cdr3_nt: TGTGCCAGCAGGGAACAAGACCGACTCTATTCCTACAATGAGCAGTTCTTC; cdr3_aa: CASREQDRLYSYNEQFF
clone_size: .; j_call: TRBJ2-2; v_call: TRBV24-1; d_call: TRBD1; cdr3_nt: TGTGCCACCTCCAGCACAGGGGGTACCGGGGAGCTGTTTTTT; cdr3_aa: CATSSTGGTGELFF
clone_size: .; j_call: TRBJ1-2; v_call: TRBV6-5; d_call: .; cdr3_nt: TGTGCCAGCAGAACGCCGACAGCCTCCTATGGCTACACCTTC; cdr3_aa: CASRTPTASYGYTF
clone_size: .; j_call: TRBJ1-2; v_call: TRBV7-2; d_call: .; cdr3_nt: TGTGCCAGCAGCTCAGGGCGGGGGAACTGGGCGGGCGGTGGCTACACCTTC; cdr3_aa: CASSSGRGNWAGGGYTF
clone_size: .; j_call: TRBJ1-1; v_call: TRBV5-4; d_call: .; cdr3_nt: TGTGCCAGCAGCCTGAACCCGGGGACTGAAGCTTTCTTT; cdr3_aa: CASSLNPGTEAFF
clone_size: .; j_call: TRBJ2-7; v_call: TRBV10-2; d_call: TRBD1; cdr3_nt: TGCGCCAGCCCAAGATCTCCGGGACAGGGGATCTACGAGCAGTACTTC; cdr3_aa: CASPRSPGQGIYEQYF
clone_size: .; j_call: TRBJ1-1; v_call: TRBV7-9; d_call: .; cdr3_nt: TGTGCCAGCAGACCGACAGAACTGAACACTGAAGCTTTCTTT; cdr3_aa: CASRPTELNTEAFF
clone_size: .; j_call: TRBJ1-2; v_call: TRBV30; d_call: .; cdr3_nt: TGTGCCTGGAGTCCGGGTCCCTCTTCCGTCACCTTC; cdr3_aa: CAWSPGPSSVTF
clone_size: .; j_call: TRBJ1-4; v_call: TRBV10-3; d_call: .; cdr3_nt: TGTGCCACTTCCGACAGTAATGAAAAACTGTTTTTT; cdr3_aa: CATSDSNEKLFF
clone_size: .; j_call: TRBJ2-3; v_call: TRBV28; d_call: TRBD2; cdr3_nt: TGTGCCAGCAGTTTAGCGGGGGCAGATACGCAGTATTTT; cdr3_aa: CASSLAGADTQYF
clone_size: .; j_call: TRBJ2-7; v_call: TRBV5-1; d_call: .; cdr3_nt: TGCGCCAGCAGCTCCGCCTACGAGCAGTACTTC; cdr3_aa: CASSSAYEQYF
clone_size: .; j_call: TRBJ1-5; v_call: TRBV5-6; d_call: .; cdr3_nt: TGTGCCAGCAGCTCCGCGGGGGGAGTGGGGCAGCCCCAGCATTTT; cdr3_aa: CASSSAGGVGQPQHF
clone_size: .; j_call: TRBJ1-1; v_call: TRBV11-3; d_call: TRBD1; cdr3_nt: TGTGCCAGCAGTTCTTCAGGGGGTATCACTGAAGCTTTCTTT; cdr3_aa: CASSSSGGITEAFF
clone_size: .; j_call: TRBJ2-4; v_call: TRBV7-3; d_call: .; cdr3_nt: TGTGCCAGCAGCTCTACCCTCCCTAGAACGGTCGAAGCCAAAAACATTCAGTACTTC; cdr3_aa: CASSSTLPRTVEAKNIQYF
clone_size: few; j_call: TRBJ2-1; v_call: TRBV18; d_call: .; cdr3_nt: TGTGCCAGCTCACCAGTAGCGACGCGAGACAATGAGCAGTTCTTC; cdr3_aa: CASSPVATRDNEQFF
clone_size: .; j_call: TRBJ1-1; v_call: TRBV7-9; d_call: .; cdr3_nt: TGTGCCAGCAGCTCGGGCAGGGCGAACACTGAAGCTTTCTTT; cdr3_aa: CASSSGRANTEAFF
clone_size: .; j_call: TRBJ1-2; v_call: TRBV19; d_call: TRBD1; cdr3_nt: TGTGCCAGTAAGGGGGGACAGTTCTATGGCTACACCTTC; cdr3_aa: CASKGGQFYGYTF
clone_size: .; j_call: TRBJ2-1; v_call: TRBV7-2; d_call: .; cdr3_nt: TGTGCCAGCAGCTTAGTTTTTACGAGCTACAATGAGCAGTTCTTC; cdr3_aa: CASSLVFTSYNEQFF
clone_size: few; j_call: TRBJ1-5; v_call: TRBV7-9; d_call: TRBD1; cdr3_nt: TGTGCCAGCGTACAGGGGAATAATCAGCCCCAGCATTTT; cdr3_aa: CASVQGNNQPQHF
clone_size: .; j_call: TRBJ1-6; v_call: TRBV5-8; d_call: .; cdr3_nt: TGTGCCAGCAGCTTGGACCAAGGGGATCATAATTCACCCCTCCACTTT; cdr3_aa: CASSLDQGDHNSPLHF
clone_size: .; j_call: TRBJ1-1; v_call: TRBV6-2/TRBV6-3; d_call: TRBD1; cdr3_nt: TGTGCCAGCAGTTACCAAGGGGGCTATGGTGAAGCTTTCTTT; cdr3_aa: CASSYQGGYGEAFF
clone_size: .; j_call: TRBJ2-7; v_call: TRBV2; d_call: TRBD2; cdr3_nt: TGTGCCAGCAGTGCGCCTAGCGGGAGGAACGAGCAGTACTTC; cdr3_aa: CASSAPSGRNEQYF
clone_size: .; j_call: TRBJ1-4; v_call: TRBV27; d_call: .; cdr3_nt: TGTGCCAGCAGTTTTCGGACATCAGAAAAACTGTTTTTT; cdr3_aa: CASSFRTSEKLFF
clone_size: .; j_call: TRBJ2-5; v_call: TRBV5-1; d_call: TRBD2; cdr3_nt: TGCGCCAGCAGCAAACCGGGACTAGCGGCCTACCAAGAGACCCAGTACTTC; cdr3_aa: CASSKPGLAAYQETQYF
clone_size: .; j_call: TRBJ1-4; v_call: TRBV11-2; d_call: .; cdr3_nt: TGTGCCAGCAGCTTTAGAGCAACTAATGAAAAACTGTTTTTT; cdr3_aa: CASSFRATNEKLFF
clone_size: .; j_call: TRBJ2-1; v_call: TRBV20-1; d_call: .; cdr3_nt: TGCAGTGCTAGTCTAATGACTCACTCCTCCAATGAGCAGTTCTTC; cdr3_aa: CSASLMTHSSNEQFF